A selection of T cell receptor beta chains follows, all from one sample in a study of blood T cell repertoires in COVID-19. TCRdb keeps only in-frame clones here, not all; method: immunoSEQ multiplex PCR. The data contain fewer than 60,000 clones, approximately 88% of them singletons. Sequencing used peripheral blood. All receptors come from a man aged 25 to 40 with COVID-19, enrolled during active disease. Each CDR3 is given with its conserved first and last residue. A D gene is named only where the DNA matches it firmly. Clone size is stated in some rows and not others, as once, few, many or a class when expanded.

D	size	J	V	CDR3
TRBD1	once	TRBJ1-5	TRBV7-8	CASSQDRGNQPQHF
NA	NA	TRBJ2-3	TRBV24-1	CATMGTSSTDTQYF
TRBD1	NA	TRBJ2-2	TRBV27	CASRHPGGLTGELFF
TRBD1	NA	TRBJ1-5	TRBV4-1	CASSHIVRRGTDVQPQHF
TRBD1	NA	TRBJ1-1	TRBV6-5	CASSRRDRNTEAFF
TRBD2	NA	TRBJ2-7	TRBV27	CASSNPGLAGVGSYEQYF
TRBD2	NA	TRBJ2-5	TRBV27	CASSLSIAGTKTQYF
NA	NA	TRBJ1-2	TRBV5-6	CASSFPGRGGGYTF
NA	NA	TRBJ1-1	TRBV7-9	CASSQTGEAFF
TRBD1	NA	TRBJ1-6	TRBV30	CAWTYSTGRNSPLHF
NA	NA	TRBJ2-7	TRBV30	CAWSVGQGGNEQYF
NA	NA	TRBJ1-5	TRBV6-5	CASSLGGQPQHF
TRBD2	NA	TRBJ2-5	TRBV9	CASSPSGLETQYF
NA	NA	TRBJ1-5	TRBV11-2	CASSLAGERNQPQHF
TRBD2	NA	TRBJ2-3	TRBV28	CASSPWTSGRTDTQYF
NA	NA	TRBJ1-2	TRBV19	CASSIDPSYGYTF
TRBD2	NA	TRBJ2-5	TRBV11-2	CASSSWTSGSQETQYF
NA	NA	TRBJ2-5	TRBV4-3	CASSQDPGQETQYF
TRBD1	NA	TRBJ1-2	TRBV9	CASSGGPSQGNYGYTF
NA	NA	TRBJ2-3	TRBV7-3	CASSLTSLADTQYF
NA	once	TRBJ2-1	TRBV6-5	CASSRGLSNEQFF
NA	NA	TRBJ1-1	TRBV5-4	CASSTTDTEAFF
TRBD2	NA	TRBJ2-1	TRBV28	CASSFLTSGRTHEQFF
TRBD1	NA	TRBJ2-1	TRBV4-1	CASTRTGMNNEQFF
TRBD1	NA	TRBJ2-7	TRBV6-5	CASRKPGQRTYEQYF
TRBD1	few	TRBJ1-2	TRBV18	CASSLTGVGGYTF
NA	NA	TRBJ2-5	TRBV3-1/TRBV3-2	CASSQDKAGEETQYF
NA	NA	TRBJ1-4	TRBV6-1	CASRNAGGNEKLFF
NA	NA	TRBJ2-7	TRBV4-1	CASSQDRQGRYEQYF
TRBD2	once	TRBJ2-2	TRBV2	CARTSGSQTGELFF